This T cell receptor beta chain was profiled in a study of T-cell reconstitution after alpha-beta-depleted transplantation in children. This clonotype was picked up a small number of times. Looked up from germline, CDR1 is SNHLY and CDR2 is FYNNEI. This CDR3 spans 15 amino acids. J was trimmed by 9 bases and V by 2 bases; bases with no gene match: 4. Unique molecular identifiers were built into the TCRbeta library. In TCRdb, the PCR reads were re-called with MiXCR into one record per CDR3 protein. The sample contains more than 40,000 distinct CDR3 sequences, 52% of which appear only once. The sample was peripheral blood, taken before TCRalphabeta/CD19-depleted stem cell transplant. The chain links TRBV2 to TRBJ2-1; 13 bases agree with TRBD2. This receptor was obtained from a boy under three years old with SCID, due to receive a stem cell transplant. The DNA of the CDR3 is TGTGCCAGCAGTGAAACTAGCGGGGGGGCGGGTGAGCAGTTCTTC. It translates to CASSETSGGAGEQFF.